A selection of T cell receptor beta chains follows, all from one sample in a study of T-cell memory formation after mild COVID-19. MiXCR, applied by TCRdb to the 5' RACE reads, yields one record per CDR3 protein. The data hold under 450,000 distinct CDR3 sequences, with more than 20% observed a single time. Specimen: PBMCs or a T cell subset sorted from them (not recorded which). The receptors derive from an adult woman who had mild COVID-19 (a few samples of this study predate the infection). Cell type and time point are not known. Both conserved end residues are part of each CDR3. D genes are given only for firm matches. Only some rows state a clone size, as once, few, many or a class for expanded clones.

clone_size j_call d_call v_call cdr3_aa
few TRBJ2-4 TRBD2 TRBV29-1 CSVRTSGRVIQYF
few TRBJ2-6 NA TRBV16 CASSHVGAGANVLTF
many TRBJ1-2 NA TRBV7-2 CASSPYYEGTGGYTF
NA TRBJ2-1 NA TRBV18 CASSPRPGDGPYNEQFF
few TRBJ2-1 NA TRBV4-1 CASSLRTGDEQFF
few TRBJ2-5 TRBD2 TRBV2 CASSDTSGGKTQYF
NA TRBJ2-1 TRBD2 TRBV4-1 CASSLPPSGATYNEQFF
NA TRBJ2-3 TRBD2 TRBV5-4 CASSLWRGGRDTQYF
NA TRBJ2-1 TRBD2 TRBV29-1 CSVEGLAGGIEQFF
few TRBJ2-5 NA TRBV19 CASNPRPGGETQYF
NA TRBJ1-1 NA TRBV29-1 CSVDGNTEAFF
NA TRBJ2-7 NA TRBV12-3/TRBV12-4 CASSFDTPSSYEQYF
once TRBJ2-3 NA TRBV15 CATSLWTRSTDTQYF
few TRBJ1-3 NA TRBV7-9 CASTRYQALSGNTIYF
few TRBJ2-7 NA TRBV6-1 CASAVAGFTYEQYF
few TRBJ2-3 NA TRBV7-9 CASSFTGTVISDTQYF
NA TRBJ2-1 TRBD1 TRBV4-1 CASSHGTDYNEQFF
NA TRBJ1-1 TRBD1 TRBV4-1 CASSQLTGGTEAFF
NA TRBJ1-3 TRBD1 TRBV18 CASSPDRGVSGNTIYF
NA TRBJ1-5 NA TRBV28 CASSSGTPSQPQHF
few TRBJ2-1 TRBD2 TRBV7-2 CASSLGGRVDNEQFF
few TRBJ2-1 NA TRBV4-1 CASSLVGSGGPYNEQFF
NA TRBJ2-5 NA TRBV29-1 CSVVMNIWETQYF
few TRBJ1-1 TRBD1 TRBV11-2 CASSLVGADRAEAFF
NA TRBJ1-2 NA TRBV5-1 CASSLQVTNYGYTF
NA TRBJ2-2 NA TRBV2 CASKRESGELFF
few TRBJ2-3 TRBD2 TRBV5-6 CASSYRYLSGSAVDTQYF
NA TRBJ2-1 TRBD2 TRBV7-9 CASSPRGTSGISDEQFF
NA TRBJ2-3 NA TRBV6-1 CASSYGQSRTDTQYF
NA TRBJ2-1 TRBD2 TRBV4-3 CASSQAVTSGPYNEQFF
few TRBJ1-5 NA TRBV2 CASREDTRNQPQHF
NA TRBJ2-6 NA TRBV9 CASSLPILPGANVLTF
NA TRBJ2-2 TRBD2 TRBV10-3 CAIREEVNTGELFF
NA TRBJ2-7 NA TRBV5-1 CASSYSPRGYEQYF
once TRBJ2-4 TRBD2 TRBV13 CASSQRLAVAKNIQYF
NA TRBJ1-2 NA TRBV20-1 CSARGGGQASAGYTF
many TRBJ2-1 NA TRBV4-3 CASSQDGGPYNEQFF